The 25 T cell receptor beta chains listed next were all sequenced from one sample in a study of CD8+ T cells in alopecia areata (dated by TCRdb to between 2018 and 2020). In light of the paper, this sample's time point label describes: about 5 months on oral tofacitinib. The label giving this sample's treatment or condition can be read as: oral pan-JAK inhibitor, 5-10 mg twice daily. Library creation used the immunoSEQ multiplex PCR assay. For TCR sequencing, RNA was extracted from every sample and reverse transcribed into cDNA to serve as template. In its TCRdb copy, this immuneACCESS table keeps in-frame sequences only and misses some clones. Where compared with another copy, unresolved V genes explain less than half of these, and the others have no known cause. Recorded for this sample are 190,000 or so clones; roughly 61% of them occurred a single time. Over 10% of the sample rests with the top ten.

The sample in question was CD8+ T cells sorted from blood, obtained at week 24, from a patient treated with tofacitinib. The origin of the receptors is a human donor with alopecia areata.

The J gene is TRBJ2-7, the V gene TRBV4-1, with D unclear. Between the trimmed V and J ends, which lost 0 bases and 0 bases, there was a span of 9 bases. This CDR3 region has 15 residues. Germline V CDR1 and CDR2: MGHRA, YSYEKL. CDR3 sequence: CASSQEWHSSYEQYF. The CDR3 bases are TGCGCCAGCAGCCAAGAATGGCACAGCTCCTACGAGCAGTACTTC.

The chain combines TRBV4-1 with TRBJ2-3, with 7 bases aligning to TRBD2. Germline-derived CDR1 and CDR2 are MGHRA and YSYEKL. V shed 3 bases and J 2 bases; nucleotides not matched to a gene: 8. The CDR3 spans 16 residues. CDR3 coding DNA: TGCGCCAGCAGCCATAGTGTAAGCGGGAACACAGATACGCAGTATTTT. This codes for CASSHSVSGNTDTQYF.

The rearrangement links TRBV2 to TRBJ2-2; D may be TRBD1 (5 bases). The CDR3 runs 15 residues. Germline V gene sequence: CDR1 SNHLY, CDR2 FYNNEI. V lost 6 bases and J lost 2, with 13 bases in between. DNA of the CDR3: TGTGCCAGCAGATTACCGGACACTAACACCGGGGAGCTGTTTTTT. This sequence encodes CASRLPDTNTGELFF.

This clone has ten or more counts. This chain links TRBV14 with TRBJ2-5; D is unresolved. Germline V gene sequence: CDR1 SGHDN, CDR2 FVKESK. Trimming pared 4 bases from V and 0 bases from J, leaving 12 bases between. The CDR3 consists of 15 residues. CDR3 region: CASSPWDRDQETQYF. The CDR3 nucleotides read TGTGCCAGCAGCCCGTGGGATCGGGACCAAGAGACCCAGTACTTC. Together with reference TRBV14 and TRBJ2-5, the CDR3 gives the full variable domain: EAGVTQFPSHSVIEKGQTVTLRCDPISGHDNLYWYRRVMGKEIKFLLHFVKESKQDESGMPNNRFLAERTGGTYSTLKVQPAELEDSGVYFCASSPWDRDQETQYFGPGTRLLVL.

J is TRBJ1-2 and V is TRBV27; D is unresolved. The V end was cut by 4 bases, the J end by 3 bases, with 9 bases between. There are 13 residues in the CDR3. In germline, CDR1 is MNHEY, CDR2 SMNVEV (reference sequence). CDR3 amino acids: CASSSGEYYGYTF. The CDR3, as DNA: TGTGCCAGCAGTTCTGGGGAGTACTATGGCTACACCTTC.

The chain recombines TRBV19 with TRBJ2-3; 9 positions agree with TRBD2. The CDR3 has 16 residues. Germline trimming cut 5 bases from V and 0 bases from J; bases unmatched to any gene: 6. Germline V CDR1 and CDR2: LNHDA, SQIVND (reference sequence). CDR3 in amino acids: CASSPSGASSTDTQYF. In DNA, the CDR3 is TGTGCCAGTAGTCCTAGCGGGGCCTCTAGCACAGATACGCAGTATTTT.

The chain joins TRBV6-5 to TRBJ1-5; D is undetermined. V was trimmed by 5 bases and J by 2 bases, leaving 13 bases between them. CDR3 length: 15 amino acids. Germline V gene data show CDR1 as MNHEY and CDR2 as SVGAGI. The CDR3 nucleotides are TGTGCCAGCAGTCCGGGCACCTGGGGCAATCAGCCCCAGCATTTT. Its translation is CASSPGTWGNQPQHF.

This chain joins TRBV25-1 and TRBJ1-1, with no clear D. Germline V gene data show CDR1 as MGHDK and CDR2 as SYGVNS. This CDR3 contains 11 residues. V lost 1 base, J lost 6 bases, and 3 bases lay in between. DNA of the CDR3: TGTGCCAGCAGTGAATTCTCTGAAGCTTTCTTT. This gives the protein CASSEFSEAFF.

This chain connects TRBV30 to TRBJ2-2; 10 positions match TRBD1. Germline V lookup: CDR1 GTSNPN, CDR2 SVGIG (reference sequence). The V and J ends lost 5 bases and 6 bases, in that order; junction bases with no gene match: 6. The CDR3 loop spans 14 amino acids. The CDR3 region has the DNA TGTGCCTGGTCCGGGACAGGGGACGCCGGGGAGCTGTTTTTT. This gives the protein CAWSGTGDAGELFF.

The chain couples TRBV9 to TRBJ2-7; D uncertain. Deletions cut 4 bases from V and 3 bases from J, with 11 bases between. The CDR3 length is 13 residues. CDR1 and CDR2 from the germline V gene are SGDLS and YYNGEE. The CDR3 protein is CASSTPSDYEQYF. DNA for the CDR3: TGTGCCAGCAGCACCCCCTCCGACTACGAGCAGTACTTC.

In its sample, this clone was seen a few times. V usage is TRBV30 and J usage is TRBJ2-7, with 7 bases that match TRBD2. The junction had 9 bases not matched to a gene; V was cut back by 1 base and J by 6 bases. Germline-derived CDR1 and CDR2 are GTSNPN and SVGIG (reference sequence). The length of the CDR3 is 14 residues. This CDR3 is CAWSAGGVSPEQYF. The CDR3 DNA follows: TGTGCCTGGAGTGCTGGGGGGGTTTCCCCCGAGCAGTACTTC.

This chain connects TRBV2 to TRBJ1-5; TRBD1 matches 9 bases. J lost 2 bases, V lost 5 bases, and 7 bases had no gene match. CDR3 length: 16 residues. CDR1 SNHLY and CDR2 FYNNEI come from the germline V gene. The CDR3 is CASSPRDRVRNQPQHF. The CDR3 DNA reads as TGTGCCAGCAGTCCCCGGGACAGGGTCCGCAATCAGCCCCAGCATTTT.

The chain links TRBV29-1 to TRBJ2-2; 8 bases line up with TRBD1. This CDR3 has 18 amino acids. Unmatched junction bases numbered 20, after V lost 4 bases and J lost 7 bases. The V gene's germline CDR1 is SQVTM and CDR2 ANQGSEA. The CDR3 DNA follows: TGCAGCGTTGCCTACGCAGGGGGCTCAGCCACAACCTTCGGGGAGCTGTTTTTT. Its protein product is CSVAYAGGSATTFGELFF.

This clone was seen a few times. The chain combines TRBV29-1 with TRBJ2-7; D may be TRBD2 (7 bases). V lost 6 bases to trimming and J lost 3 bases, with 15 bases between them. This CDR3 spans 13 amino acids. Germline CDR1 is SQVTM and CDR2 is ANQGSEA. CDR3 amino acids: CSVRTGGGYEQYF. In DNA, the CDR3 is TGCAGCGTCCGGACGGGGGGCGGCTACGAGCAGTACTTC.

CDR3 residues: CASSSTGSGELFF. The CDR3 region has the DNA TGTGCCAGCAGCAGTACAGGATCCGGGGAGCTGTTTTTT. The V and J genes are TRBV11-3 and TRBJ2-2; maybe TRBD1 (5 bases). V was pared by 5 bases and J by 6 bases, with 10 bases between. CDR1 SGHNT and CDR2 YENEEA come from the germline V gene. The CDR3 covers 13 residues.

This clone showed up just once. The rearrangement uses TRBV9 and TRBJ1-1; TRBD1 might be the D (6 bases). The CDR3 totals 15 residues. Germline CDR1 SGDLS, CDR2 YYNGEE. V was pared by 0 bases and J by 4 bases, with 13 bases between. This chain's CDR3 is CASSVDLGAGTEAFF. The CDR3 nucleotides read TGTGCCAGCAGCGTAGATCTGGGGGCAGGCACTGAAGCTTTCTTT.

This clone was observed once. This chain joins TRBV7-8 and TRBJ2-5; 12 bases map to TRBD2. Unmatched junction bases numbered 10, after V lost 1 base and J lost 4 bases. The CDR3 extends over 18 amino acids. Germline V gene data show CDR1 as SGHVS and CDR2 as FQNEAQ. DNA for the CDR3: TGTGCCAGCAGCTTAGTCCGACTAGCGGGGGCCCTAGGAGAGACCCAGTACTTC. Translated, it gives CASSLVRLAGALGETQYF.

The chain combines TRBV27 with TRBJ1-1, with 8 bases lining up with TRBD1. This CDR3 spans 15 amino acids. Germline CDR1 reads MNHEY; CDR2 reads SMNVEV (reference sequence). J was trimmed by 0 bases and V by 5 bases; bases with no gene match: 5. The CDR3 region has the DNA TGTGCCAGCAGTCTGGGACAGGCGATGAACACTGAAGCTTTCTTT. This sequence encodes CASSLGQAMNTEAFF.

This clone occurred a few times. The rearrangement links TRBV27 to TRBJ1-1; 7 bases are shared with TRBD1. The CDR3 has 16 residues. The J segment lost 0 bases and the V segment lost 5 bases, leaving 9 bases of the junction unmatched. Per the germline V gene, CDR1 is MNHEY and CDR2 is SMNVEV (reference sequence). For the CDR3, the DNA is TGTGCCAGCAGTACCCGCCAGGGGGTCATGAACACTGAAGCTTTCTTT. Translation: CASSTRQGVMNTEAFF.

Here the CDR3 reads CASSEEGIRGQPQHF. The CDR3 DNA reads TGTGCCAGCAGTGAAGAAGGCATCCGGGGGCAGCCCCAGCATTTT. The gene calls are TRBV6-1 and TRBJ1-5, with a possible D match to TRBD1 (5 bases). The CDR3 spans 15 residues. V lost 1 base to trimming and J lost 7 bases, with 14 bases between them. The germline V gene has CDR1 MNHNS and CDR2 SASEGT.

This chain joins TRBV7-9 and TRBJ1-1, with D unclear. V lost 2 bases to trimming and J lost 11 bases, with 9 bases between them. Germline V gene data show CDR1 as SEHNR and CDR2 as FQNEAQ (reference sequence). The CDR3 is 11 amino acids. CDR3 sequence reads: CASSLSGRAFF. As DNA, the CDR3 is TGTGCCAGCAGCTTATCTGGCAGGGCTTTCTTT.

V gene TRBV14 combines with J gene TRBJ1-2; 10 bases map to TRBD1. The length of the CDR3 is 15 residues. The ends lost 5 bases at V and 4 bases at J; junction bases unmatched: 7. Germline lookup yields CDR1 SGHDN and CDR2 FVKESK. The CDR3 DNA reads TGTGCCAGCAGCGCGGACAGGGGGACCCTCTATGGCTACACCTTC. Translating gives CASSADRGTLYGYTF. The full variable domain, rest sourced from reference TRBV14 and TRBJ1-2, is EAGVTQFPSHSVIEKGQTVTLRCDPISGHDNLYWYRRVMGKEIKFLLHFVKESKQDESGMPNNRFLAERTGGTYSTLKVQPAELEDSGVYFCASSADRGTLYGYTFGSGTRLTVV.

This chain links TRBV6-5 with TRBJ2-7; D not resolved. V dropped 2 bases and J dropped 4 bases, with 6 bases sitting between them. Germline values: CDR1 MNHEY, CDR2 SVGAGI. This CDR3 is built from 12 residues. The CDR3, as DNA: TGTGCCAGCAGTTACGCCGGTTACGAGCAGTACTTC. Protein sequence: CASSYAGYEQYF.

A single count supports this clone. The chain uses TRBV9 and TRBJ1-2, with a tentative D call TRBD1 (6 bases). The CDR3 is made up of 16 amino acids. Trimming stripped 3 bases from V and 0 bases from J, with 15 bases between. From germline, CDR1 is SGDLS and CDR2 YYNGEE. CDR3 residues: CASSADRSIANYGYTF. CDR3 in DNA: TGTGCCAGCAGCGCGGACAGATCAATAGCTAACTATGGCTACACCTTC.

This chain's CDR3 is CASSPGLAGGFTDTQYF. In DNA form, the CDR3 reads TGTGCCAGCTCTCCGGGACTAGCGGGGGGATTCACAGATACGCAGTATTTT. The chain recombines TRBV27 with TRBJ2-3; TRBD2 aligns across 15 bases. Unmatched junction bases numbered 8, after V lost 8 bases and J lost 2 bases. Germline CDR1 is MNHEY and CDR2 is SMNVEV (reference sequence). The CDR3 covers 17 residues.